These 2 T cell receptor beta chains were sequenced from one sample in a study of blood T cells in healthy people across ages. A second PCR, run for 7 to 11 cycles, used a sample-barcoded 5' primer plus a J-beta primer mix. TCRdb processed the 5' RACE reads anew with MiXCR; each CDR3 protein has one entry. The data contain some 940,000 distinct CDR3 sequences, around 29% of them singletons. Another study also made use of these data, one on T cells of mothers and their children.

The specimen sequenced was blood. These receptors were obtained from a woman aged 40 to 50 in good health.

Concerning this clonotype: The missing conserved phenylalanine or tryptophan at the end of this CDR3 makes a read error likely. The genes are TRBV9 and TRBJ1-2; 7 positions match TRBD1. There are 14 residues in the CDR3. V dropped 2 bases and J dropped 6; count of bases not matched to a gene: 7. CDR1 SGDLS and CDR2 YYNGEE come from the germline V gene. CDR3 sequence (DNA): TGTGCCAGCAGCGTCGGACAGGCCTGGGATGGCTACACCTTA. Translation gives CASSVGQAWDGYTL.

The chain couples TRBV3-1 to TRBJ1-5; 11 nucleotides match TRBD1. This CDR3 is built from 16 residues. CDR1 and CDR2 from the germline V gene are LGHDT and YNNKEL (reference sequence). The junction had 10 bases not matched to a gene; V was cut back by 5 bases and J by 7 bases. CDR3 DNA sequence: TGTGCCAGCAGCTATGGAGGGACAGGGGGGACGCAGCCCCAGCATTTT. Protein product: CASSYGGTGGTQPQHF.